The 7 T cell receptor beta chains below all came from one sample that was sequenced in a study of T cells in Graves' hyperthyroidism and ophthalmopathy. Authors of the study amplified TCR beta CDR3 regions from RNA transcripts. An initial round of RT-PCR targeting the TCR CDR3 relied on the HTBI primer set. Each CDR3 protein is one row after TCRdb ran MiXCR on the multiplex PCR reads. The sample holds around 720,000 distinct CDR3 sequences, 30% to 40% seen once. Sequenced input: blood. The receptor set was obtained from a middle-aged woman with Graves' hyperthyroidism.

A few counts support this clonotype. The chain is built from TRBV20-1 and TRBJ2-2; D remains ambiguous. Trimming took off 5 bases at V and 3 bases at J, with 19 bases between the two ends. The length of the CDR3 is 16 residues. From germline, CDR1 is DFQATT and CDR2 SNEGSKA (reference sequence). CDR3 bases: TGCAGTGCTCCCCCCATTGGGGTTTTCGACACCGGGGAGCTGTTTTTT. Translation gives CSAPPIGVFDTGELFF.

V usage is TRBV7-9 and J usage is TRBJ1-4; no clear D. CDR1 is SEHNR, CDR2 FQNEAQ, per germline (reference sequence). The CDR3 covers 16 residues. The V end lost 2 bases, the J end lost 5 bases, and 15 bases lay between the germline ends. The CDR3 sequence is CASSLYGRAQNEKLFF. CDR3 bases: TGTGCCAGCAGCTTATACGGGAGGGCCCAGAATGAAAAACTGTTTTTT.

This clonotype was seen a handful of times. J is TRBJ2-7 and V is TRBV20-1, with D possibly TRBD1 on 6 matching bases. Germline CDR1 DFQATT, CDR2 SNEGSKA (reference sequence). The germline V and J ends were trimmed by 6 bases and 0 bases, with 18 bases remaining between them. The CDR3 contains 15 residues. CDR3 DNA: TGCAGTGCGATTAAACGTCAGGGGTCCTCCTACGAGCAGTACTTC. Its translation: CSAIKRQGSSYEQYF.

Ten or more counts support this clonotype. The genes are TRBV10-1 and TRBJ1-1; D not certain. The CDR3 sequence is 13 residues long. V lost 8 bases and J 3 bases, leaving 13 bases between the germline ends. In germline, CDR1 is WNHNN, CDR2 SYGVQD (reference sequence). This chain's CDR3 is CASGDGRHTEAFF. Written as DNA, the CDR3 is TGCGCCAGCGGCGACGGAAGACACACTGAAGCTTTCTTT.

The rearrangement links TRBV12-3 or TRBV12-4 to TRBJ2-7, with 7 bases that match TRBD1. The CDR3 runs to 13 residues. With 6 bases clipped from V and 5 bases from J, the junction kept 7 bases outside the gene matches. The CDR3 DNA reads as TGTGCCAGCAGAGACAGGGATTGGAACGAGCAGTACTTC. Translation: CASRDRDWNEQYF.

Remarks on this clonotype: The junction shows a germline mismatch at one end, possibly a read error. The chain uses TRBV18 and TRBJ1-1, with 8 bases fitting TRBD1. Germline V gene sequence: CDR1 KGHSH, CDR2 LQKENI. This CDR3 has 15 residues. CDR3 in amino acids: CASSVQGGQDTEAFF. In DNA form, the CDR3 reads TGTGCCAGCTCAGTACAGGGGGGGCAGGACACTGAAGCTTTCTTC.

This clonotype has a handful of counts. The rearrangement joins TRBV4-1 to TRBJ1-1; D might be TRBD1 (5 bases). Looked up from germline, CDR1 is MGHRA and CDR2 is YSYEKL. CDR3 length equals 13 residues. Between the trimmed V and J ends, which lost 6 bases and 6 bases, there was a span of 14 bases. The CDR3 DNA follows: TGCGCCAGCAGACGTATCGGGACGGCTGAAGCTTTCTTT. Translating it yields CASRRIGTAEAFF.